Each of the 10 T cell receptor beta chains below was sequenced from the same sample in a study of T-cell reconstitution after alpha-beta-depleted transplantation in children. Unique molecular identifiers were used to barcode this TCRbeta library. TCRdb independently ran MiXCR on the PCR reads; one entry per CDR3 protein. In the table there are 250,000 to 350,000 distinct CDR3 sequences, about a quarter of which are singletons. The sequences come from PBMCs, mostly from graft donor cells, collected 180 days after TCRalphabeta/CD19-depleted stem cell transplant. The source is a male patient aged 5 to 17 who had a stem cell transplant for acute lymphoblastic leukemia, so the T cells may come from the graft donor.

The genes are TRBV18 and TRBJ1-1; D gene unclear. CDR1 is KGHSH and CDR2 is LQKENI in the germline V gene. Trimming took off 6 bases at V and 1 base at J, with 9 bases between the two ends. This CDR3 contains 13 residues. The CDR3 nucleotides are TGTGCCAGCTCCCTGGGTTCGAACACTGAAGCTTTCTTT. Its protein product is CASSLGSNTEAFF. Variable domain in full (rest from reference TRBV18 and TRBJ1-1): NAGVMQNPRHLVRRRGQEARLRCSPMKGHSHVYWYRQLPEEGLKFMVYLQKENIIDESGMPKERFSAEFPKEGPSILRIQQVVRGDSAAYFCASSLGSNTEAFFGQGTRLTVV.

The chain carries TRBV12-3 or TRBV12-4 and TRBJ2-5; D is unclear. V was cut by 2 bases and J by 5 bases, with 9 bases left in between. The CDR3 covers 13 residues. The CDR3 loop is CASSLFSKETQYF. CDR3 DNA sequence: TGTGCCAGCAGTTTATTCTCAAAGGAGACCCAGTACTTC.

In this sample, this clonotype turned up a few times. CDR3 coding DNA: TGTGCCACCAGCCGGACTAGCGGGAGTCATTCCGAGCAGTACTTC. This gives the protein CATSRTSGSHSEQYF. This chain connects TRBV15 to TRBJ2-7, with 13 bases fitting TRBD2. Per germline, CDR1 LNHNV and CDR2 YYDKDF (reference sequence). This CDR3 is built from 15 residues. After removal of 5 bases from V and 6 bases from J, the junction contained 7 bases not matched to a gene.

The gene calls are TRBV9 and TRBJ2-1; D gene unclear. Deletions cut 1 base from V and 5 bases from J, with 10 bases between. The CDR3 is 14 residues long. Germline CDR1 reads SGDLS; CDR2 reads YYNGEE. The CDR3 here is CASSVRGLDNEQFF. The DNA of the CDR3 is TGTGCCAGCAGCGTAAGAGGTCTGGACAATGAGCAGTTCTTC.

This clonotype was observed a handful of times. J is TRBJ1-2 and V is TRBV11-2, with a possible D match to TRBD1 (5 bases). The germline V gene has CDR1 SGHAT and CDR2 FQNNGV. Trimming removed 7 bases at V and 8 bases at J, with 20 bases between. This CDR3 comprises 14 residues. CDR3 sequence reads: CASNFDRTSEGYTF. The CDR3, as DNA: TGTGCCAGCAATTTCGACAGAACCTCGGAAGGCTACACCTTC. The full variable domain, rest sourced from reference TRBV11-2 and TRBJ1-2, is EAGVAQSPRYKIIEKRQSVAFWCNPISGHATLYWYQQILGQGPKLLIQFQNNGVVDDSQLPKDRFSAERLKGVDSTLKIQPAKLEDSAVYLCASNFDRTSEGYTFGSGTRLTVV.

There are a few counts of this clonotype. The chain carries TRBV28 and TRBJ2-7, with 7 bases matching TRBD1. CDR3 length: 14 amino acids. With V trimmed by 9 bases and J by 5 bases, 13 bases remained unmatched. Germline V CDR1 and CDR2: MDHEN, SYDVKM. CDR3: CASSLTGAHDEQYF. CDR3 coding DNA: TGTGCCAGTAGCCTTACAGGGGCGCACGACGAGCAGTACTTC.

This chain joins TRBV7-3 and TRBJ2-1; 7 bases are shared with TRBD2. Trimming removed 0 bases from V and 8 bases from J; junction bases left unmatched: 10. Germline CDR1 is SGHTA and CDR2 is FQGTGA. The CDR3 is 16 amino acids. The CDR3 region has the DNA TGTGCCAGCAGCTTAACCCTGGGGCGGGCGGGGGATGAGCAGTTCTTC. Its translation is CASSLTLGRAGDEQFF.

This clonotype appeared once. The rearrangement joins TRBV6-2 or TRBV6-3 to TRBJ2-2; D remains ambiguous. The CDR3 is 14 residues long. Germline CDR1 and CDR2: MNHEY and SVGEGT. The ends were cut back, 6 bases at V and 3 bases at J, with 11 bases in the middle. The chain's CDR3 is CASSFPLDTGELFF. The CDR3 region has the DNA TGTGCCAGCAGCTTCCCTTTAGACACCGGGGAGCTGTTTTTT.

This rearrangement joins TRBV7-3 to TRBJ2-7, with a tentative D call TRBD2 (6 bases). The CDR3 is 15 amino acids. The germline V and J ends were trimmed by 1 base and 6 bases, with 16 bases remaining between them. In germline, CDR1 is SGHTA, CDR2 FQGTGA. CDR3: CASSLIVGGAAEQYF. In DNA, the CDR3 is TGTGCCAGCAGCTTAATCGTGGGAGGTGCGGCCGAGCAGTACTTC.

The CDR3 loop is CASSFPPGNEQFF. The CDR3 bases are TGTGCCAGCAGTTTCCCCCCTGGCAATGAGCAGTTCTTC. This chain uses TRBV12-3 or TRBV12-4 with TRBJ2-1; D gene uncertain. V was cut by 3 bases and J by 6 bases, with 9 bases left in between. The CDR3 is 13 amino acids.